The source of this T cell receptor beta chain is a study of beta chain features in type 1 diabetes. To note about this clone: What it binds is unknown. This CDR3 is also generated by other DNA sequences in the sample.

Expressed TCRB transcripts were sequenced, since all the RNA that had been isolated was reverse transcribed. Produced via immunoSEQ multiplex PCR; TCRdb's table is partial and in-frame only. The sample has around 500,000 clones; roughly 30% are singletons. Germline V lookup: CDR1 MDHEN, CDR2 SYDVKM. V lost 8 bases, J lost 4 bases, and 6 bases lay in between. This CDR3 contains 10 residues. Findings and caveats of the study: For Type 1 diabetes patients, all four CD4+ subsets carried TCRB CDR3s that were moderately but significantly shorter.

The source is a man between 18 and 29 years old in good health. The sequenced sample was naive CD4+ T cells from blood. V usage is TRBV28 and J usage is TRBJ2-7, with a weak D call TRBD2 (5 bases). Here the CDR3 DNA reads TGTGCCAGCTCGGGGTACGAGCAGTACTTC. Translation: CASSGYEQYF.